These 5 T cell receptor beta chains came from one sample sequenced in a study of blood T cell repertoires in COVID-19. Here immunoSEQ multiplex PCR was the method, and the copy in TCRdb shows in-frame clones only, minus some. There are under 150,000 clones in the sample; about 85% occur only once, and around 13% lies in the top ten. The sample consisted of peripheral blood. These receptors were obtained from a human donor in a cohort sampled during active COVID-19.

This clone has just one count. V usage is TRBV11-3 and J usage is TRBJ2-2; TRBD1 aligns across 9 bases. J lost 5 bases, V lost 4 bases, and 8 bases had no gene match. The CDR3 totals 16 residues. CDR1 SGHNT and CDR2 YENEEA come from the germline V gene. The CDR3 loop is CASSSHRGQGTGELFF. Written as DNA, the CDR3 is TGTGCCAGCAGCTCTCACAGGGGGCAGGGGACCGGGGAGCTGTTTTTT.

This clone was observed a single time. The rearrangement uses TRBV6-5 and TRBJ2-2; D is possibly TRBD1 (5 bases). The CDR3 has 15 amino acids. Trimming stripped 7 bases from V and 6 bases from J, with 18 bases between. Germline loops: CDR1 MNHEY, CDR2 SVGAGI. CDR3: CASNLRRQGPGELFF. In nucleotides, the CDR3 is TGTGCCAGCAATTTAAGGCGGCAGGGTCCCGGGGAGCTGTTTTTT.

With respect to this clone: One end of the junction fails to match germline, which may point to a read error. This chain joins TRBV6-1 and TRBJ2-3; perhaps TRBD2 as D (6 bases). This CDR3 is 15 amino acids long. CDR1 is MNHNS, CDR2 SASEGT, per germline. DNA for the CDR3: TGTGCCAGCATTGAACCGGGGGTAGGCACAGATACGCAGTATTTT. Its translation is CASIEPGVGTDTQYF.

The CDR3 loop reads CASTVGPTYEQYF. The DNA of the CDR3 is TGCGCCAGCACAGTGGGCCCAACATACGAGCAGTACTTC. This chain links TRBV10-2 with TRBJ2-7, with no clear D. CDR1 is WSHSY, CDR2 SAAADI, per germline. This CDR3 is 13 amino acids long. V shed 7 bases and J shed 4 bases, with 14 bases lying between them.

V gene TRBV7-9 combines with J gene TRBJ1-2; 7 nucleotides line up with TRBD1. CDR1 SEHNR and CDR2 FQNEAQ come from the germline V gene (reference sequence). The CDR3 runs 13 residues. J gave up 6 bases and V 5 bases, and 6 bases lay outside the gene matches. The CDR3 nucleotides are TGTGCCAGCAGCCTCGGACAGGCGGATGGCTACACCTTC. Its translation is CASSLGQADGYTF. Drawing the rest from reference TRBV7-9 and TRBJ1-2, the complete variable domain is DTGVSQNPRHKITKRGQNVTFRCDPISEHNRLYWYRQTLGQGPEFLTYFQNEAQLEKSRLLSDRFSAERPKGSFSTLEIQRTEQGDSAMYLCASSLGQADGYTFGSGTRLTVV.